This T cell receptor beta chain came from a study of CD8 T cells in ankylosing spondylitis. This clonotype was detected many times. What it binds is unknown. MiXCR was run by TCRdb on the 5' RACE reads, yielding one entry per CDR3 protein. The table lists about 250,000 distinct CDR3 sequences, under 30% of them singletons. Germline CDR1 and CDR2: DFQATT and SNEGSKA (reference sequence). The CDR3 is 12 amino acids. Trimming left V 3 bases short and J 6 bases short, with 8 bases between. General study points: It was reported that disease-linked clones were significantly enriched in matched ankylosing spondylitis synovial fluid. Relatively rare in peripheral blood, disease-linked clones were also CD8+.

This clonotype was obtained from a male donor with ankylosing spondylitis or in good health (not recorded which). The V and J genes are TRBV20-1 and TRBJ2-2; D not resolved. Sequencing input: blood, either unsorted or a sorted T cell fraction (not recorded which). CDR3 bases: TGCAGTGCTAGGGCGTTGCCCGGGGAGCTGTTTTTT. Translation gives CSARALPGELFF.